A selection of T cell receptor beta chains follows, all from one sample in a study of control samples from healthy donors and cancer patients. The assay was immunoSEQ multiplex PCR, and TCRdb's table has in-frame clones only and misses some. Of approximately 90,000 clones listed, 88% are singletons. Sequences were obtained from blood. The receptors originated from a woman between 65 and 79 years old in good health. Each CDR3 is given with its conserved first and last residue. The D gene is left open where the match is weak. Size values are once, few and many counts, or a class for expanded clones, and some rows have none.

cdr3_aa: CASSQFTLLGGYTF
cdr3_nt: TGTGCCAGCAGCCAATTTACCCTCCTAGGGGGCTACACCTTC
d_call: -
v_call: TRBV3-1/TRBV3-2
cdr3_length: 14
clone_size: -
j_call: TRBJ1-2

cdr3_aa: CASSQDLAGGKELFF
cdr3_nt: TGTGCCAGCAGCCAAGATCTTGCGGGGGGAAAGGAACTGTTTTTT
d_call: -
v_call: TRBV14
cdr3_length: 15
clone_size: -
j_call: TRBJ1-4

cdr3_aa: CATSRTSSYEQYF
cdr3_nt: TGTGCCACATCTCGGACTAGCAGCTACGAGCAGTACTTC
d_call: TRBD2
v_call: TRBV19
cdr3_length: 13
clone_size: once
j_call: TRBJ2-7

cdr3_aa: CASSAVGEGRGETQYF
cdr3_nt: TGCGCCAGCAGCGCCGTCGGGGAGGGTCGGGGAGAGACCCAGTACTTC
d_call: TRBD2
v_call: TRBV5-1
cdr3_length: 16
clone_size: -
j_call: TRBJ2-5

cdr3_aa: CASSGGTGRSGNTIYF
cdr3_nt: TGTGCCAGCAGCGGAGGGACAGGGAGGTCTGGAAACACCATATATTTT
d_call: TRBD1
v_call: TRBV2
cdr3_length: 16
clone_size: -
j_call: TRBJ1-3

cdr3_aa: CASSPGQGVNSPLHF
cdr3_nt: TGTGCCAGCAGCCCCGGACAGGGGGTGAATTCACCCCTCCACTTT
d_call: TRBD1
v_call: TRBV7-6
cdr3_length: 15
clone_size: few
j_call: TRBJ1-6

cdr3_aa: CASSYDPTGPNSPLHF
cdr3_nt: TGTGCCAGCAGTTATGACCCGACAGGACCGAATTCACCCCTCCACTTT
d_call: -
v_call: TRBV6-5
cdr3_length: 16
clone_size: -
j_call: TRBJ1-6

cdr3_aa: CASSPGEANTGELFF
cdr3_nt: TGTGCCAGCTCACCCGGTGAGGCGAACACCGGGGAGCTGTTTTTT
d_call: -
v_call: TRBV18
cdr3_length: 15
clone_size: -
j_call: TRBJ2-2

cdr3_aa: CASSYGTDTEAFF
cdr3_nt: TGTGCCAGCAGCTACGGAACGGACACTGAAGCTTTCTTT
d_call: -
v_call: TRBV7-9
cdr3_length: 13
clone_size: -
j_call: TRBJ1-1

cdr3_aa: CASSLDRAANYGYTF
cdr3_nt: TGCGCCAGCAGCTTGGACAGAGCTGCTAACTATGGCTACACCTTC
d_call: -
v_call: TRBV5-1
cdr3_length: 15
clone_size: -
j_call: TRBJ1-2

cdr3_aa: CASSEGIRGANTEAFF
cdr3_nt: TGTGCCAGCAGTGAAGGGATTCGGGGGGCGAACACTGAAGCTTTCTTT
d_call: -
v_call: TRBV6-1
cdr3_length: 16
clone_size: -
j_call: TRBJ1-1

cdr3_aa: CASSSGQAGYTF
cdr3_nt: TGTGCCAGCAGTTCCGGACAGGCTGGCTACACCTTC
d_call: TRBD1
v_call: TRBV2
cdr3_length: 12
clone_size: -
j_call: TRBJ1-2

cdr3_aa: CASSPPGTENKYF
cdr3_nt: TGTGCCAGCTCACCACCCGGGACAGAAAACAAGTACTTC
d_call: TRBD1
v_call: TRBV18
cdr3_length: 13
clone_size: -
j_call: TRBJ2-7

cdr3_aa: CASSLPGTGYEQYF
cdr3_nt: TGTGCCAGTAGCTTACCTGGGACAGGGTACGAGCAGTACTTC
d_call: TRBD1
v_call: TRBV19
cdr3_length: 14
clone_size: -
j_call: TRBJ2-7

cdr3_aa: CASSLAGDYGYTF
cdr3_nt: TGTGCCAGCAGCTTAGCAGGGGACTATGGCTACACCTTC
d_call: -
v_call: TRBV7-9
cdr3_length: 13
clone_size: -
j_call: TRBJ1-2

cdr3_aa: CASSLWTGNTEAFF
cdr3_nt: TGCGCCAGCAGCTTGTGGACAGGGAACACTGAAGCTTTCTTT
d_call: TRBD1
v_call: TRBV5-1
cdr3_length: 14
clone_size: -
j_call: TRBJ1-1

cdr3_aa: CASSELAGGLETQYF
cdr3_nt: TGTGCCAGTAGCGAGCTAGCGGGAGGGCTCGAGACCCAGTACTTC
d_call: TRBD2
v_call: TRBV19
cdr3_length: 15
clone_size: -
j_call: TRBJ2-5

cdr3_aa: CASSRAGGMNTEAFF
cdr3_nt: TGTGCCAGTAGTAGGGCAGGGGGCATGAACACTGAAGCTTTCTTT
d_call: TRBD1
v_call: TRBV19
cdr3_length: 15
clone_size: -
j_call: TRBJ1-1

cdr3_aa: CASSNIQGPNTEAFF
cdr3_nt: TGTGCCAGCAGCAACATACAGGGGCCGAACACTGAAGCTTTCTTT
d_call: TRBD1
v_call: TRBV5-6
cdr3_length: 15
clone_size: -
j_call: TRBJ1-1

cdr3_aa: CASSEAMISSGNTIYF
cdr3_nt: TGTGCCAGCAGTGAAGCAATGATAAGCTCTGGAAACACCATATATTTT
d_call: -
v_call: TRBV6-1
cdr3_length: 16
clone_size: -
j_call: TRBJ1-3

cdr3_aa: CSASTGGRALQYF
cdr3_nt: TGCAGTGCTAGTACGGGGGGAAGAGCCCTTCAGTACTTC
d_call: TRBD2
v_call: TRBV20-1
cdr3_length: 13
clone_size: -
j_call: TRBJ2-4

cdr3_aa: CASTLGGTRHYGYTF
cdr3_nt: TGTGCCAGCACCCTTGGTGGCACCCGACACTATGGCTACACCTTC
d_call: -
v_call: TRBV5-6
cdr3_length: 15
clone_size: -
j_call: TRBJ1-2

cdr3_aa: CASNAGQGGYGYTF
cdr3_nt: TGTGCCAGCAACGCCGGACAGGGAGGGTATGGCTACACCTTC
d_call: TRBD1
v_call: TRBV3-1/TRBV3-2
cdr3_length: 14
clone_size: -
j_call: TRBJ1-2

cdr3_aa: CASSLEGNYGYTF
cdr3_nt: TGTGCCAGCAGCTTGGAAGGAAACTATGGCTACACCTTC
d_call: -
v_call: TRBV5-4
cdr3_length: 13
clone_size: -
j_call: TRBJ1-2

cdr3_aa: CASSPPTGSSSYNEQFF
cdr3_nt: TGTGCCAGCTCACCACCGACAGGATCTAGCTCCTACAATGAGCAGTTCTTC
d_call: -
v_call: TRBV18
cdr3_length: 17
clone_size: -
j_call: TRBJ2-1

cdr3_aa: CASSPDANYGYTF
cdr3_nt: TGTGCCAGCAGTCCGGACGCTAACTATGGCTACACCTTC
d_call: -
v_call: TRBV11-2
cdr3_length: 13
clone_size: -
j_call: TRBJ1-2

cdr3_aa: CASSLTEGGTEAFF
cdr3_nt: TGTGCCAGCAGCTTAACCGAGGGGGGCACTGAAGCTTTCTTT
d_call: -
v_call: TRBV7-6
cdr3_length: 14
clone_size: -
j_call: TRBJ1-1

cdr3_aa: CASSLRGDSSNQPQHF
cdr3_nt: TGTGCCAGCAGCTTAAGGGGGGACAGCAGCAATCAGCCCCAGCATTTT
d_call: TRBD1
v_call: TRBV11-2
cdr3_length: 16
clone_size: many
j_call: TRBJ1-5

cdr3_aa: CASSPPGGENTEAFF
cdr3_nt: TGTGCCAGCAGCCCCCCGGGGGGCGAAAACACTGAAGCTTTCTTT
d_call: -
v_call: TRBV7-9
cdr3_length: 15
clone_size: -
j_call: TRBJ1-1

cdr3_aa: CASSQERGLPIDTQYF
cdr3_nt: TGCGCCAGCAGCCAAGAACGGGGACTACCGATAGATACGCAGTATTTT
d_call: TRBD2
v_call: TRBV4-3
cdr3_length: 16
clone_size: -
j_call: TRBJ2-3

cdr3_aa: CASSFRSGGAEAFF
cdr3_nt: TGTGCCAGCAGCTTTCGGTCAGGCGGGGCTGAAGCTTTCTTT
d_call: -
v_call: TRBV5-8
cdr3_length: 14
clone_size: -
j_call: TRBJ1-1

cdr3_aa: CASSLDTGVGNTIYF
cdr3_nt: TGTGCCAGCAGCTTAGATACGGGGGTTGGAAACACCATATATTTT
d_call: -
v_call: TRBV7-2
cdr3_length: 15
clone_size: -
j_call: TRBJ1-3

cdr3_aa: CASSPQGADTQYF
cdr3_nt: TGTGCCAGTAGTCCACAGGGTGCGGATACGCAGTATTTT
d_call: -
v_call: TRBV19
cdr3_length: 13
clone_size: -
j_call: TRBJ2-3

cdr3_aa: CAGGGGGNTIYF
cdr3_nt: TGTGCCGGAGGGGGCGGTGGAAACACCATATATTTT
d_call: TRBD1
v_call: TRBV6-6
cdr3_length: 12
clone_size: -
j_call: TRBJ1-3

cdr3_aa: CASSSMGNYGYTF
cdr3_nt: TGTGCCAGCAGTAGTATGGGGAACTATGGCTACACCTTC
d_call: -
v_call: TRBV12-3/TRBV12-4
cdr3_length: 13
clone_size: -
j_call: TRBJ1-2

cdr3_aa: CASSQTEEKLFF
cdr3_nt: TGTGCCAGCAGCCAAACAGAGGAAAAACTGTTTTTT
d_call: -
v_call: TRBV3-1/TRBV3-2
cdr3_length: 12
clone_size: -
j_call: TRBJ1-4

cdr3_aa: CASSLALGNSPLHF
cdr3_nt: TGTGCCAGCAGCTTAGCCCTAGGCAATTCACCCCTCCACTTT
d_call: -
v_call: TRBV7-2
cdr3_length: 14
clone_size: -
j_call: TRBJ1-6

cdr3_aa: CASRFTTGGGETQYF
cdr3_nt: TGTGCCAGCAGATTTACGACAGGGGGTGGAGAGACCCAGTACTTC
d_call: TRBD1
v_call: TRBV2
cdr3_length: 15
clone_size: -
j_call: TRBJ2-5

cdr3_aa: CASSNDKGHEQFF
cdr3_nt: TGCGCCAGCAGCAACGACAAAGGGCATGAGCAGTTCTTC
d_call: -
v_call: TRBV4-3
cdr3_length: 13
clone_size: -
j_call: TRBJ2-1

cdr3_aa: CAWSVLGGSDQPQHF
cdr3_nt: TGTGCCTGGAGTGTACTCGGGGGATCGGATCAGCCCCAGCATTTT
d_call: -
v_call: TRBV30
cdr3_length: 15
clone_size: -
j_call: TRBJ1-5

cdr3_aa: CASSEQQLNEKLFF
cdr3_nt: TGTGCCAGCAGTGAGCAACAGCTCAATGAAAAACTGTTTTTT
d_call: -
v_call: TRBV6-1
cdr3_length: 14
clone_size: -
j_call: TRBJ1-4

cdr3_aa: CAISDAGGNQPQHF
cdr3_nt: TGTGCCATCAGTGACGCAGGGGGGAATCAGCCCCAGCATTTT
d_call: TRBD1
v_call: TRBV10-3
cdr3_length: 14
clone_size: -
j_call: TRBJ1-5

cdr3_aa: CASSAGQGAPVAEAFF
cdr3_nt: TGTGCCAGCAGTGCGGGTCAGGGGGCCCCTGTTGCTGAAGCTTTCTTT
d_call: TRBD1
v_call: TRBV6-1
cdr3_length: 16
clone_size: once
j_call: TRBJ1-1

cdr3_aa: CASSQALAGSYEQYF
cdr3_nt: TGCGCCAGCAGCCAAGCACTAGCGGGGTCCTACGAGCAGTACTTC
d_call: TRBD2
v_call: TRBV4-1
cdr3_length: 15
clone_size: -
j_call: TRBJ2-7

cdr3_aa: CASSFLLAGNEQFF
cdr3_nt: TGCGCCAGCAGCTTCCTACTAGCGGGGAATGAGCAGTTCTTC
d_call: TRBD2
v_call: TRBV5-1
cdr3_length: 14
clone_size: -
j_call: TRBJ2-1

cdr3_aa: CASSLRTNTEAFF
cdr3_nt: TGTGCCAGCAGCCTAAGGACGAACACTGAAGCTTTCTTT
d_call: -
v_call: TRBV5-4
cdr3_length: 13
clone_size: -
j_call: TRBJ1-1

cdr3_aa: CSSGPSGTGALEAFF
cdr3_nt: TGCAGCTCGGGTCCTTCCGGGACAGGGGCCCTTGAAGCTTTCTTT
d_call: TRBD1
v_call: TRBV29-1
cdr3_length: 15
clone_size: once
j_call: TRBJ1-1

cdr3_aa: CASSFSERGGLLPPNF
cdr3_nt: TGTGCCAGCAGCTTTTCGGAGCGGGGGGGCCTCCTCCCGCCGAATTTT
d_call: TRBD2
v_call: TRBV7-9
cdr3_length: 16
clone_size: -
j_call: TRBJ2-3

cdr3_aa: CASRSGGPYNEQFF
cdr3_nt: TGTGCCAGCAGAAGCGGGGGCCCCTACAATGAGCAGTTCTTC
d_call: TRBD2
v_call: TRBV2
cdr3_length: 14
clone_size: -
j_call: TRBJ2-1

cdr3_aa: CAIRINQGDTEAFF
cdr3_nt: TGTGCCATCCGTATCAATCAGGGGGACACTGAAGCTTTCTTT
d_call: TRBD1
v_call: TRBV10-3
cdr3_length: 14
clone_size: -
j_call: TRBJ1-1

cdr3_aa: CASSPSPGGSSGNTIYF
cdr3_nt: TGTGCCAGCTCACCGTCTCCCGGAGGAAGCTCTGGAAACACCATATATTTT
d_call: -
v_call: TRBV18
cdr3_length: 17
clone_size: -
j_call: TRBJ1-3

cdr3_aa: CASRLGGVPGELFF
cdr3_nt: TGTGCCAGCAGGCTCGGGGGAGTGCCCGGGGAGCTGTTTTTT
d_call: -
v_call: TRBV27
cdr3_length: 14
clone_size: -
j_call: TRBJ2-2

cdr3_aa: CASSDGGGHYGYTF
cdr3_nt: TGTGCCAGCAGTGATGGAGGGGGCCACTATGGCTACACCTTC
d_call: TRBD1
v_call: TRBV6-1
cdr3_length: 14
clone_size: -
j_call: TRBJ1-2

cdr3_aa: CASSEPIRASGKETQYF
cdr3_nt: TGTGCCAGCAGTGAACCGATTAGGGCTAGCGGGAAAGAGACCCAGTACTTC
d_call: TRBD2
v_call: TRBV2
cdr3_length: 17
clone_size: few
j_call: TRBJ2-5

cdr3_aa: CAWRGLLNTEAFF
cdr3_nt: TGTGCCTGGAGGGGGCTACTGAACACTGAAGCTTTCTTT
d_call: -
v_call: TRBV30
cdr3_length: 13
clone_size: -
j_call: TRBJ1-1

cdr3_aa: CASSGGWRDSNQPQHF
cdr3_nt: TGCGCCAGCAGTGGGGGGTGGAGGGATAGCAATCAGCCCCAGCATTTT
d_call: -
v_call: TRBV10-2
cdr3_length: 16
clone_size: once
j_call: TRBJ1-5

cdr3_aa: CASGPGTRLRGYTF
cdr3_nt: TGTGCTAGTGGTCCCGGGACCAGATTGCGCGGCTACACCTTC
d_call: -
v_call: TRBV12-5
cdr3_length: 14
clone_size: -
j_call: TRBJ1-2